The 27 T cell receptor beta chains listed next were all sequenced from one sample in a study of breast tumors, draining lymph nodes, adjacent tissues. TCRdb passed the multiplex PCR reads through MiXCR, listing each CDR3 protein once. The sample carries about 130,000 distinct CDR3 sequences, 15% to 20% recorded once. The lymph nodes were axillary draining lymph nodes from breast cancer patients. Specimen: axillary lymph node tissue. All receptors derive from a female donor with breast cancer. Some clones in this sample may be carry-over from other donors' samples.

V usage is TRBV28 and J usage is TRBJ2-7; D gene ambiguous. The germline V gene has CDR1 MDHEN and CDR2 SYDVKM. The length of the CDR3 is 16 residues. The V gene lost 5 bases and the J gene lost 5 bases, with 22 bases spanning the gap. This chain's CDR3 is CASSPNRRTTKDEQYF. The CDR3 nucleotides are TGTGCCAGCAGTCCCAATCGACGGACCACTAAAGACGAGCAGTACTTC.

This clonotype has a count of ten or more. This chain uses TRBV5-1 with TRBJ2-7; 13 bases are a match to TRBD2. J was trimmed by 6 bases and V by 4 bases; bases with no gene match: 7. Germline V lookup: CDR1 SGHRS, CDR2 YFSETQ. The CDR3 loop spans 15 amino acids. The CDR3 here is CASSKRTSGSIEQYF. CDR3 nucleotides: TGCGCCAGCAGCAAGAGGACTAGCGGGAGTATCGAGCAGTACTTC.

There are a few counts of this clonotype. With a much larger clone just one base away, this may be a read error. The chain combines TRBV7-7 with TRBJ2-2; D may be TRBD2 (5 bases). Germline-derived CDR1 and CDR2 are SSHAT and FNYEAQ (reference sequence). This CDR3 is built from 16 residues. CDR3 in amino acids: CASSNTGIVNTGELFF. The CDR3 nucleotides are TGTGCTAGCAGTAATACCGGGATAGTGAACACCGGGGAGCTGTTTTTT.

Notes on this clonotype: One base away lies a much larger clone, so this may be a sequencing read error. This CDR3 fails to terminate in the conserved phenylalanine or tryptophan, so it likely reflects a read error. The chain combines TRBV4-1 with TRBJ2-2, with D possibly matching TRBD2 (5 bases). This CDR3 is 16 amino acids long. V shed 0 bases and J shed 2 bases, with 10 bases lying between them. CDR1 and CDR2 from the germline V gene are MGHRA and YSYEKL. CDR3 sequence (DNA): TGCGCCAGCAGCCAAGAGGTAGCGAGCAACACCGGGGAGCTGTTTTCT. This sequence encodes CASSQEVASNTGELFS.

This rearrangement joins TRBV5-8 to TRBJ1-1, with 8 bases lining up with TRBD1. V trimming: 4 bases; J trimming: 3 bases; junction bases outside the gene matches: 8. Germline CDR1 SGHTS, CDR2 YDEGEE. The CDR3 has 15 residues. CDR3 loop: CASSARDRTHTEAFF. CDR3 coding DNA: TGTGCCAGCAGCGCAAGGGACAGGACCCACACTGAAGCTTTCTTT.

This chain uses TRBV11-1 with TRBJ2-5; no definite D call. The V gene lost 4 bases and the J gene lost 4 bases, with 13 bases spanning the gap. This CDR3 is built from 14 residues. CDR1 SGHAT and CDR2 FQDESV come from the germline V gene (reference sequence). This CDR3 is CASSSTVDGETQYF. In nucleotides, the CDR3 is TGTGCCAGCAGCTCTACCGTGGACGGAGAGACCCAGTACTTC.

This clonotype was detected ten times or more. This chain connects TRBV7-3 to TRBJ2-2; D gene unclear. Looked up from germline, CDR1 is SGHTA and CDR2 is FQGTGA. The length of the CDR3 is 16 residues. With 5 bases removed from V and 3 bases from J, the gap between germline ends came to 16 bases. As DNA, the CDR3 is TGTGCCAGCAGCCCCCGATTGATGGGTCACACCGGGGAGCTGTTTTTT. It is translated as CASSPRLMGHTGELFF.

In this sample, this clonotype turned up many times. The gene calls are TRBV2 and TRBJ2-1; 10 bases agree with TRBD2. The J segment lost 7 bases and the V segment lost 3 bases, leaving 3 bases of the junction unmatched. This CDR3 contains 14 residues. Germline V gives CDR1 SNHLY, CDR2 FYNNEI. CDR3 nucleotides: TGTGCCAGCAGTGACGAGCGGGAGGGAAATGAGCAGTTCTTC. The encoded protein is CASSDEREGNEQFF.

At least ten counts were recorded for this clonotype. The chain uses TRBV20-1 and TRBJ2-5, with no clear D. V dropped 3 bases and J dropped 2 bases, with 10 bases sitting between them. The CDR3 is made up of 13 amino acids. In germline, CDR1 is DFQATT, CDR2 SNEGSKA (reference sequence). The CDR3: CSARAIFQETQYF. The CDR3 DNA sequence: TGCAGTGCTAGGGCCATTTTTCAAGAGACCCAGTACTTC.

The rearrangement links TRBV3-1 to TRBJ1-1; D not certain. With 7 bases removed from V and 5 bases from J, the gap between germline ends came to 14 bases. Germline assignment: CDR1 LGHDT and CDR2 YNNKEL (reference sequence). The CDR3 contains 13 residues. The CDR3 loop reads CASTRADGTEAFF. CDR3 nucleotide sequence: TGTGCCAGCACTCGGGCCGATGGGACTGAAGCTTTCTTT.

The V gene is TRBV6-1, the J gene TRBJ1-4; D perhaps matches TRBD1 (5 bases). With 5 bases removed from V and 5 bases from J, the gap between germline ends came to 18 bases. Germline V gives CDR1 MNHNS, CDR2 SASEGT. The CDR3 is 16 amino acids. The CDR3 sequence is CASSRPGTDFNEKLFF. The CDR3 DNA reads as TGTGCCAGCAGTAGACCCGGGACCGATTTCAATGAAAAACTGTTTTTT.

At least ten counts were recorded for this clonotype. This chain joins TRBV6-5 and TRBJ1-6; no definite D call. This CDR3 is 14 amino acids long. Trimming pared 6 bases from V and 6 bases from J, leaving 12 bases between. The germline V gene has CDR1 MNHEY and CDR2 SVGAGI. This CDR3 reads CASSRTTRNSPLHF. The CDR3 DNA follows: TGTGCCAGCAGCCGCACGACCCGTAATTCACCCCTCCACTTT.

This clonotype was detected ten times or more. This chain joins TRBV7-2 and TRBJ2-2; 10 bases fit TRBD2. Germline lookup yields CDR1 SGHTA and CDR2 FQGNSA. This CDR3 is 14 amino acids long. After removal of 6 bases from V and 5 bases from J, the junction contained 3 bases not matched to a gene. The CDR3 here is CASSRGLATGELFF. DNA of the CDR3: TGTGCCAGCAGTAGGGGACTAGCGACCGGGGAGCTGTTTTTT.

This clonotype has a count of ten or more. The rearrangement uses TRBV6-1 and TRBJ1-5; TRBD1 might be the D (6 bases). Trimming stripped 4 bases from V and 3 bases from J, with 19 bases between. This CDR3 is built from 17 residues. Germline V gives CDR1 MNHNS, CDR2 SASEGT. The CDR3 protein is CASSGLDHGQYNQPQHF. In nucleotides, the CDR3 is TGTGCCAGCAGTGGGTTGGATCATGGACAGTACAATCAGCCCCAGCATTTT.

This clonotype was counted only a few times. This chain joins TRBV3-1 and TRBJ2-5, with D unresolved. This CDR3 has 17 amino acids. In germline, CDR1 is LGHDT, CDR2 YNNKEL (reference sequence). V gave up 2 bases and J gave up 3 bases, with 19 bases separating them. The CDR3 DNA follows: TGTGCCAGCAGCCAAAAGGGTAGACTCACCCCTAAAGAGACCCAGTACTTC. Translated: CASSQKGRLTPKETQYF.

With regard to this clonotype: At one end the junction does not follow the germline gene, possibly because of a read error. This chain joins TRBV18 and TRBJ1-4; TRBD1 matches at 8 bases. Germline values: CDR1 KGHSH, CDR2 LQKENI. The CDR3 is 15 amino acids. The CDR3 region is CASSTPGQAGEKLFF. The CDR3 DNA reads as TGTGCCAGCTCAACACCGGGACAGGCGGGTGAAAAACTGTTTTTT.

This clonotype was seen repeatedly, ten times or more. The chain couples TRBV5-8 to TRBJ1-6; weak D call: TRBD1 (6 bases). This CDR3 comprises 14 residues. The V end was cut by 2 bases, the J end by 8 bases, with 11 bases between. CDR1 is SGHTS and CDR2 is YDEGEE in the germline V gene. The CDR3 DNA sequence: TGTGCCAGCAGCTTCCCTAGGGGGGATTCACCCCTCCACTTT. Amino acid sequence: CASSFPRGDSPLHF.

This clonotype has ten or more counts. This chain links TRBV6-6 with TRBJ1-3; no clear D. Trimming shortened V by 6 bases and J by 2 bases, and 5 bases separated the two germline ends. The CDR3 covers 12 residues. From germline, CDR1 is MNHNY and CDR2 SVGAGI (reference sequence). CDR3: CASRSTGNTIYF. The CDR3 DNA reads TGTGCCAGCAGGTCCACTGGAAACACCATATATTTT.

There are many counts of this clonotype. The chain carries TRBV5-1 and TRBJ2-5; D is possibly TRBD1 (5 bases). The CDR3 contains 14 residues. V lost 4 bases, J lost 3 bases, and 13 bases lay in between. Germline V gene data show CDR1 as SGHRS and CDR2 as YFSETQ. CDR3: CASSVPLGEETQYF. The CDR3 nucleotides are TGCGCCAGCAGCGTACCCCTAGGGGAAGAGACCCAGTACTTC.

In its sample, this clonotype was seen many times. V usage is TRBV27 and J usage is TRBJ2-1; D call uncertain. Germline V CDR1 and CDR2: MNHEY, SMNVEV (reference sequence). The germline V and J ends were trimmed by 5 bases and 9 bases, with 14 bases remaining between them. The CDR3 totals 13 residues. The CDR3 nucleotides are TGTGCCAGCAGTCCGGGCCTCATCGGTGAGCAGTTCTTC. Its protein is CASSPGLIGEQFF.

This clonotype occurred many times. The J gene is TRBJ2-7, the V gene TRBV5-1, with 9 bases lining up with TRBD1. V trimming: 5 bases; J trimming: 2 bases; junction bases outside the gene matches: 8. CDR1 SGHRS and CDR2 YFSETQ come from the germline V gene. The CDR3 spans 15 residues. DNA for the CDR3: TGCGCCAGCAGGGAAGGGACAGGGCCCCCCTACGAGCAGTACTTC. This translates into CASREGTGPPYEQYF.

Ten or more counts support this clonotype. This chain uses TRBV20-1 with TRBJ2-3, with 12 bases lining up with TRBD2. The germline V gene has CDR1 DFQATT and CDR2 SNEGSKA (reference sequence). V lost 6 bases to trimming and J lost 5 bases; unmatched junction nucleotides: 12. CDR3 length equals 16 residues. The CDR3 coding sequence is TGCAGTGCCCCTGGGACTAGCGGGCGTCCTATAGATACGCAGTATTTT. The encoded protein is CSAPGTSGRPIDTQYF.

This clonotype was observed at least ten times. In DNA form, the CDR3 reads TGTGCCAGCAGTGGTAGGACGGCTCAGCCCCAGCATTTT. Its protein product is CASSGRTAQPQHF. The rearrangement links TRBV2 to TRBJ1-5; D unclear. Germline V lookup: CDR1 SNHLY, CDR2 FYNNEI. The CDR3 has 13 amino acids. V was shortened by 4 bases and J by 6 bases, with 10 bases between the two germline ends.

In regard to this clonotype: A much larger clone differs by one base, so this may be a read error. The chain has TRBV20-1 and TRBJ2-4, with D possibly being TRBD1 or TRBD2 (5 bases each). V lost 3 bases, J lost 5 bases, and 14 bases lay in between. Germline V gives CDR1 DFQATT, CDR2 SNEGSKA (reference sequence). The CDR3 runs 14 residues. CDR3 nucleotide sequence: TGCAGTGCTAGCCGGGTGGGGGTCGAAAACATTCAGTACTTC. It yields the protein CSASRVGVENIQYF.

There are many counts of this clonotype. The chain links TRBV11-1 to TRBJ2-7, with 9 bases aligning to TRBD2. The CDR3 extends over 15 amino acids. Germline CDR1 reads SGHAT; CDR2 reads FQDESV (reference sequence). V dropped 2 bases and J dropped 6; count of bases not matched to a gene: 8. CDR3 loop: CASSLLGGRALEQYF. The CDR3, as DNA: TGTGCCAGCAGCTTACTGGGCGGGAGGGCCCTCGAGCAGTACTTC.

This clonotype occurred many times. The chain couples TRBV5-8 to TRBJ2-1; 9 nucleotides line up with TRBD1. The V gene's germline CDR1 is SGHTS and CDR2 YDEGEE. V lost 3 bases to trimming and J lost 4 bases; unmatched junction nucleotides: 8. This CDR3 spans 16 amino acids. The chain's CDR3 is CASSYWDRVSYNEQFF. The CDR3 DNA sequence: TGTGCCAGCAGCTACTGGGACAGGGTATCATACAATGAGCAGTTCTTC.

This clonotype was seen at least ten times. The CDR3 spells CSAREAAEQETQYF. Here the CDR3 DNA reads TGCAGTGCTAGAGAAGCTGCGGAACAAGAGACCCAGTACTTC. V is TRBV20-1 and J is TRBJ2-5; D not certain. Trimming shortened V by 0 bases and J by 2 bases, and 10 bases separated the two germline ends. In germline, CDR1 is DFQATT, CDR2 SNEGSKA (reference sequence). The length of the CDR3 is 14 residues.